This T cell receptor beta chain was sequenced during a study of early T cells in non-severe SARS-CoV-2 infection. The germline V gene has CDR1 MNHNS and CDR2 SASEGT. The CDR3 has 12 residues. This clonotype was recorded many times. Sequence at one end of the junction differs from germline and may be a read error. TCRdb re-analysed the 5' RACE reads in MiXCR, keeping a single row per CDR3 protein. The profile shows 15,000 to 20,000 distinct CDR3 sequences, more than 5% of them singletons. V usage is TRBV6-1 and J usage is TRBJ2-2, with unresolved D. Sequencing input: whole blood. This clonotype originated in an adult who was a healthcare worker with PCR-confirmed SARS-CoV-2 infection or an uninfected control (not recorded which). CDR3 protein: CASPYDTGELFF. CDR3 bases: TGCGCCAGCCCGTATGACACCGGGGAGCTGTTTTTT.